The 20 T cell receptor beta chains below all came from one sample that was sequenced in a study of blood T cell repertoires in COVID-19. Here immunoSEQ multiplex PCR was the method, and the copy in TCRdb shows in-frame clones only, minus some. The repertoire holds 130,000 to 150,000 clones, around 87% seen once, with roughly 35% in the top ten. What was sequenced was peripheral blood. These receptors came from a man aged 45-65 years who had recovered from COVID-19.

The V gene is TRBV4-3, the J gene TRBJ2-7, with a weak D call TRBD2 (5 bases). Trimming removed 1 base from V and 2 bases from J, with 9 bases in between. The CDR3 is made up of 14 amino acids. Per the germline V gene, CDR1 is LGHNA and CDR2 is YSLEER. The CDR3 loop reads CASSQVLEAYEQYF. The DNA for the CDR3 is TGCGCCAGCAGCCAAGTTTTGGAGGCCTACGAGCAGTACTTC.

This chain connects TRBV7-6 to TRBJ2-7, with D tentatively TRBD1 (5 bases). CDR1 SGHVS and CDR2 FNYEAQ come from the germline V gene. Trimming cost V 2 bases and J 3 bases, with 14 bases left between them. The CDR3 runs to 15 residues. The CDR3 coding sequence is TGTGCCAGCAGCTTATACGACAGAGAAGACTACGAGCAGTACTTC. Amino acid sequence: CASSLYDREDYEQYF. The complete variable domain, with remaining parts taken from reference TRBV7-6 and TRBJ2-7, reads GAGVSQSPRYKVTKRGQDVALRCDPISGHVSLYWYRQALGQGPEFLTYFNYEAQQDKSGLPNDRFSAERPEGSISTLTIQRTEQRDSAMYRCASSLYDREDYEQYFGPGTRLTVT.

The chain joins TRBV29-1 to TRBJ1-1; the match to TRBD1 covers 9 bases. CDR1 and CDR2 (germline): SQVTM, ANQGSEA. After removal of 4 bases from V and 1 base from J, the junction contained 10 bases not matched to a gene. This CDR3 spans 16 amino acids. The CDR3 protein is CSVGGTGIGGNTEAFF. Written as DNA, the CDR3 is TGCAGCGTTGGAGGGACAGGGATCGGGGGGAACACTGAAGCTTTCTTT.

This chain uses TRBV2 with TRBJ2-1; perhaps TRBD2 as D (5 bases). V shed 1 base and J shed 5 bases, with 18 bases lying between them. The CDR3 covers 17 residues. Germline CDR1 and CDR2: SNHLY and FYNNEI. In DNA, the CDR3 is TGTGCCAGCAGTGAAGAAATACTTATCGGGGTAAACAATGAGCAGTTCTTC. Its translation: CASSEEILIGVNNEQFF.

Of note for this clone: The sample holds other DNA sequences that translate to the same CDR3. The chain has TRBV2 and TRBJ2-7; 7 bases are a match to TRBD1. CDR1 SNHLY and CDR2 FYNNEI come from the germline V gene. CDR3 length equals 14 residues. J lost 0 bases, V lost 6 bases, and 5 bases had no gene match. The CDR3 DNA follows: TGTGCCAGCAGCAGGGACAGATACTCCTACGAGCAGTACTTC. Translating it yields CASSRDRYSYEQYF.

The table lists this clone with a count of one. This rearrangement joins TRBV19 to TRBJ2-1; D unclear. Germline loops: CDR1 LNHDA, CDR2 SQIVND (reference sequence). The V gene lost 0 bases and the J gene lost 12 bases, with 9 bases spanning the gap. The CDR3 spans 12 residues. For the CDR3, the DNA is TGTGCCAGTAGTATAGAGCCATTCGGGCAGTTCTTC. This translates into CASSIEPFGQFF.

A few counts support this clone. This chain joins TRBV10-2 and TRBJ2-7, with a possible D match to TRBD2 (5 bases). Looked up from germline, CDR1 is WSHSY and CDR2 is SAAADI. The V gene lost 5 bases and the J gene lost 4 bases, with 9 bases spanning the gap. The CDR3 consists of 12 residues. CDR3 amino acids: CASSSTGYEQYF. The CDR3 DNA reads as TGCGCCAGCAGTTCCACGGGATACGAGCAGTACTTC.

The V call is TRBV7-9, the J call TRBJ1-4; no reliable D call. Per germline, CDR1 SEHNR and CDR2 FQNEAQ (reference sequence). V lost 3 bases and J 3 bases, leaving 5 bases between the germline ends. The CDR3 spans 13 residues. The CDR3 DNA reads TGTGCCAGCAGCTTTACTTCTAATGAAAAACTGTTTTTT. Amino acids: CASSFTSNEKLFF.

The V gene is TRBV9, the J gene TRBJ2-1, with D tentatively TRBD1 (5 bases). V was cut by 0 bases and J by 0 bases, with 10 bases left in between. Germline-derived CDR1 and CDR2 are SGDLS and YYNGEE. This CDR3 comprises 16 residues. The chain's CDR3 is CASSVGTLSSYNEQFF. The CDR3, as DNA: TGTGCCAGCAGCGTAGGGACACTTAGCTCCTACAATGAGCAGTTCTTC.

This clone is a singleton in its sample. The chain joins TRBV9 to TRBJ1-2, with a tentative D call TRBD1 (6 bases). The CDR3 sequence is 14 residues long. The ends were cut back, 0 bases at V and 8 bases at J, with 14 bases in the middle. Germline V gene lookup returns CDR1 SGDLS and CDR2 YYNGEE. The CDR3 sequence: CASSVGPQGRGYTF. The CDR3, as DNA: TGTGCCAGCAGCGTAGGACCCCAGGGGAGAGGCTACACCTTC.

The CDR3: CASSPTSGGQETQYF. The CDR3 region has the DNA TGTGCCAGCAGCCCGACTAGCGGGGGACAAGAGACCCAGTACTTC. The chain carries TRBV7-2 and TRBJ2-5, with 12 nucleotides matching TRBD2. Trimming cost V 5 bases and J 2 bases; bases outside gene matches: 3. CDR1 SGHTA and CDR2 FQGNSA come from the germline V gene. CDR3 length: 15 amino acids.

The chain is built from TRBV7-3 and TRBJ2-5; TRBD1 might be the D (6 bases). This CDR3 is built from 13 residues. CDR1 SGHTA and CDR2 FQGTGA come from the germline V gene. V lost 5 bases and J 4 bases, leaving 11 bases between the germline ends. The CDR3, as DNA: TGTGCCAGCAGCCCCAGGGGCGGAGAGACCCAGTACTTC. It encodes CASSPRGGETQYF.

This chain connects TRBV19 to TRBJ2-5, with D perhaps matching TRBD2 (6 bases). This CDR3 region has 15 residues. Per germline, CDR1 LNHDA and CDR2 SQIVND (reference sequence). Trimming took 0 bases from V and 5 from J, leaving 13 bases between them. The CDR3 is CASSIDRELGETQYF. CDR3 DNA: TGTGCCAGTAGTATAGACCGGGAGCTGGGGGAGACCCAGTACTTC. Full variable domain (missing parts from reference TRBV19 and TRBJ2-5): DGGITQSPKYLFRKEGQNVTLSCEQNLNHDAMYWYRQDPGQGLRLIYYSQIVNDFQKGDIAEGYSVSREKKESFPLTVTSAQKNPTAFYLCASSIDRELGETQYFGPGTRLLVL.

V gene TRBV5-4 combines with J gene TRBJ2-7, with 7 bases identical to TRBD1. Germline V gene sequence: CDR1 SGHNT, CDR2 YYREEE (reference sequence). Trimming at V came to 5 bases and at J to 3 bases, leaving 8 bases not matched to a gene. The CDR3 runs to 14 residues. CDR3 coding DNA: TGTGCCAGCAGAGAAGGGGGCGTATTCTACGAGCAGTACTTC. It is translated as CASREGGVFYEQYF.

The J gene is TRBJ2-1, the V gene TRBV29-1, with 7 positions matching TRBD1. CDR3 length equals 13 residues. Per the germline V gene, CDR1 is SQVTM and CDR2 is ANQGSEA. After removal of 6 bases from V and 5 bases from J, the junction contained 7 bases not matched to a gene. The CDR3 nucleotides read TGCAGCGTCGACAGGGTAACGAACAATGAGCAGTTCTTC. Amino acid sequence: CSVDRVTNNEQFF.

The CDR3 region has the DNA TGTGCCAGCAGCTCCCCAGGGGGCTGGGGGACCCAGTACTTC. This codes for CASSSPGGWGTQYF. V gene TRBV7-2 combines with J gene TRBJ2-5, with TRBD1 matching 8 bases. With 4 bases clipped from V and 7 bases from J, the junction kept 8 bases outside the gene matches. Germline CDR1 SGHTA, CDR2 FQGNSA. The length of the CDR3 is 14 residues. The variable domain in full, completed from reference TRBV7-2 and TRBJ2-5, reads GAGVSQSPSNKVTEKGKDVELRCDPISGHTALYWYRQSLGQGLEFLIYFQGNSAPDKSGLPSDRFSAERTGGSVSTLTIQRTQQEDSAVYLCASSSPGGWGTQYFGPGTRLLVL.

This sequence joins TRBV12-3 or TRBV12-4 and TRBJ1-1; D ambiguous. The length of the CDR3 is 11 residues. Trimming cost V 3 bases and J 11 bases, with 10 bases left between them. The CDR3 bases are TGTGCCAGCAGTTTCGAGGGCGACGCTTTCTTT. Its translation: CASSFEGDAFF.

The chain has TRBV7-3 and TRBJ1-1, with a possible D match to TRBD1 (5 bases). The CDR3 is made up of 15 amino acids. V shed 1 base and J shed 4 bases, with 13 bases lying between them. The germline V gene has CDR1 SGHTA and CDR2 FQGTGA. Here the CDR3 DNA reads TGTGCCAGCAGCTTAAGTTTGGGGGGGAGCACTGAAGCTTTCTTT. Protein: CASSLSLGGSTEAFF.

In DNA form, the CDR3 reads TGCGCCAGCAGCCAACCGACCGGGACAGGGGAACTGGATGAGCAGTTCTTC. Its protein product is CASSQPTGTGELDEQFF. This chain connects TRBV4-1 to TRBJ2-1; the match to TRBD1 covers 10 bases. Germline CDR1 and CDR2: MGHRA and YSYEKL. This CDR3 has 17 amino acids. Trimming removed 2 bases from V and 8 bases from J; junction bases left unmatched: 12.

V gene TRBV4-3 combines with J gene TRBJ2-1; 10 nucleotides agree with TRBD2. The V gene's germline CDR1 is LGHNA and CDR2 YSLEER. The CDR3 has 16 amino acids. The V gene end was trimmed by 1 base and the J gene end by 2 bases; junction bases not matched to a gene: 2. The DNA of the CDR3 is TGCGCCAGCAGCCAAGTTACTAGCGGGGCCTACAATGAGCAGTTCTTC. It translates to CASSQVTSGAYNEQFF.